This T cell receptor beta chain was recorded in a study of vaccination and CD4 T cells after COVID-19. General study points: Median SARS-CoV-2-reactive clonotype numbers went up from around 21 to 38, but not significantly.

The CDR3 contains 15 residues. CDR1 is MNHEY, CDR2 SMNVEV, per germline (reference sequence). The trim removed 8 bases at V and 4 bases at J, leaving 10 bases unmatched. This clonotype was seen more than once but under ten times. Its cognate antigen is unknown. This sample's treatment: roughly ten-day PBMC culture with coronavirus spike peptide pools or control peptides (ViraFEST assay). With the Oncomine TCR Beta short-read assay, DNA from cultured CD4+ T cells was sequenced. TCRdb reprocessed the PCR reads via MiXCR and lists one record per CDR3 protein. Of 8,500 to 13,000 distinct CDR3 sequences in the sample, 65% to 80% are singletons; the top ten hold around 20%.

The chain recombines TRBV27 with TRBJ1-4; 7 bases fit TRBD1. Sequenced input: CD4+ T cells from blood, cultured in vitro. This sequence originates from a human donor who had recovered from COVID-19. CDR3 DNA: TGTGCCAGCCGTGGGTTAGGGGGCAATAATGAAAAACTGTTTTTT. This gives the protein CASRGLGGNNEKLFF. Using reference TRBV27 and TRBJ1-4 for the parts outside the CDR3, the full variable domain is EAQVTQNPRYLITVTGKKLTVTCSQNMNHEYMSWYRQDPGLGLRQIYYSMNVEVTDKGDVPEGYKVSRKEKRNFPLILESPSPNQTSLYFCASRGLGGNNEKLFFGSGTQLSVL.